The subject of this entry is one T cell receptor beta chain. This sample stems from a study of blood T cell repertoires in COVID-19. Overall study: PBMCs, B-cell-depleted T cells, or T cells provided the cDNA or gDNA that made up the material.

Participants, about 18 to 90 years old, spanned about 26 US areas. Cohorts were assigned according to the clinical history that participants reported. Original processing methods: Nucleated cell number was recorded as an estimate derived from reference gene primer amplification. Some clones are missing from TCRdb's copy, which holds only in-frame ones; the method was immunoSEQ multiplex PCR. V, J and clone size are those of that table, while D and trimming were read from the DNA. Among 250,000 to 350,000 clones listed, 90% were seen once. Germline V lookup: CDR1 SGHAT, CDR2 FQNNGV. Trimming removed 0 bases from V and 5 bases from J, with 13 bases in between. CDR3 length: 15 amino acids.

J is TRBJ2-5 and V is TRBV11-2; tentative D call: TRBD2 (5 bases). This sequence originates from a woman younger than 30 with acute COVID-19. Source material: PBMCs or T cells enriched from blood (not recorded which). CDR3 residues: CASSLDWGREETQYF. The CDR3, as DNA: TGTGCCAGCAGCTTAGATTGGGGTAGGGAGGAGACCCAGTACTTC.